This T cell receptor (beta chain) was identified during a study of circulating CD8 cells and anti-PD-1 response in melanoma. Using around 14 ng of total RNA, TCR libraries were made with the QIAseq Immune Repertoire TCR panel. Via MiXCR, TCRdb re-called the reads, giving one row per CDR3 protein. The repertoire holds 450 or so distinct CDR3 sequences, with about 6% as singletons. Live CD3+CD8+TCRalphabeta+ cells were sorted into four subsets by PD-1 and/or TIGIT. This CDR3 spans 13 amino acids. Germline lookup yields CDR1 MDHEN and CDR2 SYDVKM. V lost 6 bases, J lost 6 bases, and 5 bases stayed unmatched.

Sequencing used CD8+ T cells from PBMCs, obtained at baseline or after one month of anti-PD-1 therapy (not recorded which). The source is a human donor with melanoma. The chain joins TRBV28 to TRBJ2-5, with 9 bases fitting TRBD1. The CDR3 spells CASRTQGAKTQYF. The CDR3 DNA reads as TGTGCCAGCAGGACACAGGGGGCGAAGACCCAGTACTTC.